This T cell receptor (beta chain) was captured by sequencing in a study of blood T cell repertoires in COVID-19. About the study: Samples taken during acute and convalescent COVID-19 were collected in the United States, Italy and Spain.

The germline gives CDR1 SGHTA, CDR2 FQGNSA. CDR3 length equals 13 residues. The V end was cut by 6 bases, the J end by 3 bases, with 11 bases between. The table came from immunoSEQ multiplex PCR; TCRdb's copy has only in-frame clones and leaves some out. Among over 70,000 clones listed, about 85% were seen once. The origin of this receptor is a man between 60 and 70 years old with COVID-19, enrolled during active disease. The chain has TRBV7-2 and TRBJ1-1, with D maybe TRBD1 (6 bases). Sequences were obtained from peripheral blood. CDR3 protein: CASSPRQDTEAFF. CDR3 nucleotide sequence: TGTGCCAGCAGTCCGAGACAGGACACTGAAGCTTTCTTT.